These T cell receptor beta chains were read from a single sample in a study of blood T cell repertoires in COVID-19. The assay was immunoSEQ multiplex PCR, and TCRdb's table has in-frame clones only and misses some. Among around 30,000 clones listed, 85% were seen once. The sequencing sample was made of peripheral blood. These receptors originate from a human donor in a cohort sampled during active COVID-19. The CDR3 runs from the conserved cysteine through the conserved F or W. Fields, in order: V gene, D gene, J gene, clone size, CDR3 DNA, CDR3 protein. D genes are given only for firm matches. Only part of the rows carry a size: once, few, many, or a class if the clone is expanded.

>TRBV19|-|TRBJ2-7|-
TGTGCCAGTAGCTCTCTAGCAGAAAGGAGTGACGAGCAGTACTTC
CASSSLAERSDEQYF
>TRBV2|TRBD1|TRBJ2-2|-
TGTGCCAGCAGCCCGGACAGGGGGTCGAACACCGGGGAGCTGTTTTTT
CASSPDRGSNTGELFF
>TRBV5-5|-|TRBJ2-3|-
TGTGCCAGCAGAAGCCAAGTAGGACAAAACACAGATACGCAGTATTTT
CASRSQVGQNTDTQYF
>TRBV6-6|-|TRBJ1-4|-
TGTGCCAGCAGTTACAGTACGGATCCCTCTAGCGAAAAACTGTTTTTT
CASSYSTDPSSEKLFF
>TRBV6-1|TRBD1|TRBJ2-3|-
TGTGCCAGCAGTGATGAGATCGGGACAGGGGGAATTAGAGATACGCAGTATTTT
CASSDEIGTGGIRDTQYF
>TRBV2|-|TRBJ2-3|few
TGTGCCAGCAGTGACCCGGACAGAGAGAGCACAGATACGCAGTATTTT
CASSDPDRESTDTQYF
>TRBV12-3/TRBV12-4|-|TRBJ1-2|-
TGTGCCAGCAGTTTAGCGGAGGGTCATGGCTACACCTTC
CASSLAEGHGYTF
>TRBV3-1/TRBV3-2|-|TRBJ2-7|-
TGTGCCAGCAGCGAAACGGGACAACGGCTCGAGCAGTACTTC
CASSETGQRLEQYF
>TRBV5-4|TRBD1|TRBJ1-1|-
TGTGCCAGCAGCTCCGGGACAGGGGAAGGGACTGAAGCTTTCTTT
CASSSGTGEGTEAFF
>TRBV2|TRBD2|TRBJ2-4|-
TGTGCCAGCACCCGCGGGGCTAGCGGGAGGGCTGGTAACATTCAGTACTTC
CASTRGASGRAGNIQYF
>TRBV7-2|TRBD1|TRBJ1-3|-
TGTGCCAGCAGCTTCGGGACAGGGCCAGGAAACACCATATATTTT
CASSFGTGPGNTIYF
>TRBV5-6|TRBD1|TRBJ2-7|-
TGTGCCAGCAGCTCGGGACAGGGGGCCCACGAGCAGTACTTC
CASSSGQGAHEQYF
>TRBV7-2|TRBD1|TRBJ1-1|-
TGTGCCAGCAGCCTCGGACAGGGGAATTATGAAGCTTTCTTT
CASSLGQGNYEAFF
>TRBV18|TRBD2|TRBJ2-7|once
TGTGCCAGCTCACCGGGACTAGCGGGGGGTTACGAGCAGTACTTC
CASSPGLAGGYEQYF
>TRBV25-1|-|TRBJ2-6|-
TGTGCCAGCAGTGAATCTGGCAGAATCTCTGGGGCCAACGTCCTGACTTTC
CASSESGRISGANVLTF
>TRBV7-3|-|TRBJ2-2|-
TGTGCCAGCAGCTGGAACACCGGGAAGCTGTTTTTT
CASSWNTGKLFF
>TRBV5-3|-|TRBJ1-2|-
TGTGCCAGAAGCTTTATGAGCACATTATTAGCCTCAAACTATGGCTACACCTTC
CARSFMSTLLASNYGYTF
>TRBV9|-|TRBJ2-2|medium-sized
TGTGCCAGCAGCGTCGGCGGCACCGGGGAGCTGTTTTTT
CASSVGGTGELFF
>TRBV10-2|-|TRBJ2-1|-
TGCGCCAGCAGAGGGAGTGAGCAGTTCTTC
CASRGSEQFF
>TRBV7-8|-|TRBJ1-1|-
TGTGCCAGCAGCTTATATGGGGGGACTGAAGCTTTCTTT
CASSLYGGTEAFF
>TRBV7-3|-|TRBJ2-4|-
TGTGCCAGCAGCAACGGGGGACCGCCGGCCAAAAACATTCAGTACTTC
CASSNGGPPAKNIQYF
>TRBV5-4|TRBD1|TRBJ1-4|-
TGTGCCAGCAGCTGGGACCCGGGACAGGGTAATGAAAAACTGTTTTTT
CASSWDPGQGNEKLFF
>TRBV6-1|-|TRBJ1-5|-
TGTGCCAGCAGTGAGGGCCAGCCCCAGCATTTT
CASSEGQPQHF
>TRBV6-5|TRBD1|TRBJ2-4|-
TGTGCCAGCAGTCCCCGGACAGGGTCATTGAACATTCAGTACTTC
CASSPRTGSLNIQYF
>TRBV10-2|-|TRBJ1-2|-
TGCGCCAGCAGTGATAAAGCAGGGGTCAACCTTAACTATGGCTACACCTTC
CASSDKAGVNLNYGYTF
>TRBV7-8|-|TRBJ2-3|-
TGTGCCAGCAGCTCAGGTCAGCAGGGTTGGTTTTCGGATACGCAGTATTTT
CASSSGQQGWFSDTQYF
>TRBV5-1|-|TRBJ1-5|-
TGCGCCAGCAGTCTGGGGCAGGGTGACAATCAGCCCCAGCATTTT
CASSLGQGDNQPQHF
>TRBV19|-|TRBJ2-4|-
TGTGCCAGTAGTTTCGTGAAGGAGGTTGGGAACATTCAGTACTTC
CASSFVKEVGNIQYF
>TRBV3-1/TRBV3-2|-|TRBJ2-3|-
TGTGCCAGCAGCCCAGGTCGGGAAAGCACAGATACGCAGTATTTT
CASSPGRESTDTQYF
>TRBV24-1|-|TRBJ2-1|once
TGTGCCACCAGTGATCCGCCTCTAGCGAATGGACAGTTCTTC
CATSDPPLANGQFF
>TRBV5-1|-|TRBJ2-6|-
TGCGCCAGCAGCCTACCCACCCTATCTGGGGCCAACGTCCTGACTTTC
CASSLPTLSGANVLTF
>TRBV6-5|TRBD1|TRBJ1-4|-
TGTGCCAGCAGCCACCGGGACAGCGTGTATGAAAAACTGTTTTTT
CASSHRDSVYEKLFF
>TRBV3-1/TRBV3-2|TRBD1|TRBJ2-7|-
TGTGCCAGCAGCCAAGGGACAGGGCATGGTGTGGAGCAGTACTTC
CASSQGTGHGVEQYF
>TRBV27|-|TRBJ2-1|-
TGTGCCAGCAGTTTGTTGGCGGGATATGATGAGCAGTTCTTC
CASSLLAGYDEQFF
>TRBV6-6|TRBD2|TRBJ2-7|once
TGTGCCAGCAGTGGGACTAGCGGCTCCTACGAGCAGTACTTC
CASSGTSGSYEQYF
>TRBV3-1/TRBV3-2|TRBD2|TRBJ2-7|-
TGTGCCAGCAGCCCAGAATTCGGTAGCGGGCTTCCCTCCTACGAGCAGTACTTC
CASSPEFGSGLPSYEQYF